This T cell receptor beta chain is drawn from a study of cytomegalovirus exposure and HLA in healthy donors. Study-level points and caveats: Being productive about 87% or about 30% of the time was typical of most TCR beta V segments in an earlier analysis. The authors reported that TCR beta sequences could predict HLA-A and HLA-B alleles. These predictions were accurate for most subjects in the first cohort.

This CDR3 is 14 amino acids long. Germline V lookup: CDR1 SGHKS, CDR2 YYEKEE (reference sequence). With V trimmed by 2 bases and J by 5 bases, 4 bases remained unmatched. A word on this clone: What it binds is unknown.

It was with 60 Vbeta and 13 Jbeta primers that the PCR ran. Using immunoSEQ multiplex PCR, the repertoire was profiled, and TCRdb retains in-frame clones only, with some absent. The sample's table shows 68,000 or so clones. The donors were healthy bone marrow donors. This clonotype was obtained from a female donor in good health and CMV-seropositive. Sequences were obtained from PBMCs. V and J are TRBV5-5 and TRBJ1-1; 9 nucleotides match TRBD1. The CDR3 spells CASSLTGQGTEAFF. CDR3 bases: TGTGCCAGCAGCTTAACAGGACAGGGGACTGAAGCTTTCTTT.